Listed here are 26 T cell receptor beta chains from one sample, sequenced in a study of monozygotic twins with inflammatory bowel disease (dated by TCRdb to about 2019). The receptor library was made with 5' RACE. The listed sequencing device is Illumina HiSeq 2500. TCRdb reprocessed the reads and provides one entry for every CDR3 protein sequence; no DNA is given. This sample's listing comprises approximately 400,000 distinct CDR3 sequences. The ten most abundant clones make up less than 2.5% of the sample. The sample was blood. All receptors derive from a human donor with ulcerative colitis or Crohn's disease, or a healthy co-twin of an affected twin (not recorded which).

V usage is TRBV5-1 and J usage is TRBJ2-2; without DNA, the TCRdb call of TRBD2 cannot be checked. The CDR3 runs 16 residues. Germline CDR1 and CDR2: SGHRS and YFSETQ. The CDR3: CASSDYSGTNTGELFF.

The J gene is TRBJ2-7, the V gene TRBV27; TCRdb calls TRBD1, which cannot be checked without DNA. The CDR3 covers 15 residues. In germline, CDR1 is MNHEY, CDR2 SMNVEV (reference sequence). The CDR3 is CASSPITTGGNEQYF.

The V call is TRBV4-1, the J call TRBJ2-3; the TRBD1 assignment by TCRdb is unverifiable without DNA. The CDR3 has 15 amino acids. Germline V gene lookup returns CDR1 MGHRA and CDR2 YSYEKL. The CDR3 here is CASSQPGQGGDTQYF.

The J gene is TRBJ2-5, the V gene TRBV12-3 or TRBV12-4; TCRdb's assignment of TRBD1 cannot be checked, as there is no DNA. The CDR3 runs to 14 residues. CDR3 loop: CASTTGTGEETQYF.

The genes are TRBV7-2 and TRBJ2-7; the D call of TRBD1 rests on TCRdb alone, since no DNA is present to check it. Germline CDR1 SGHTA, CDR2 FQGNSA. The CDR3 is made up of 15 amino acids. CDR3 loop: CASRKDRASSYEQYF.

This chain links TRBV10-2 with TRBJ1-5; TCRdb's assignment of TRBD1 cannot be checked, as there is no DNA. The CDR3 has 15 residues. CDR1 and CDR2 from the germline V gene are WSHSY and SAAADI. CDR3 region: CASSGAGAFGQPQHF.

The V and J genes are TRBV5-1 and TRBJ1-4; lacking DNA, the TRBD1 call made by TCRdb goes unchecked. The V gene's germline CDR1 is SGHRS and CDR2 YFSETQ. The CDR3 is made up of 15 amino acids. CDR3 loop: CASSSGGQGVEKLFF.

The chain is built from TRBV20-1 and TRBJ2-3; TCRdb reports TRBD1, a call that lacks DNA to check it against. The CDR3 consists of 15 residues. From germline, CDR1 is DFQATT and CDR2 SNEGSKA (reference sequence). CDR3 region: CSAPSPGILTDTQYF.

The CDR3 reads CASSIMASGSRKDTQYF. The chain recombines TRBV19 with TRBJ2-3; the TRBD2 assignment by TCRdb is unverifiable without DNA. CDR1 and CDR2 (germline): LNHDA, SQIVND (reference sequence). This CDR3 is built from 17 residues.

The chain carries TRBV7-6 and TRBJ1-1; TCRdb designates TRBD1, a call that cannot be tested without DNA. This CDR3 is 15 amino acids long. Germline-derived CDR1 and CDR2 are SGHVS and FNYEAQ. CDR3 region: CASSLAPGQNTEAFF.

The V call is TRBV6-2 or TRBV6-3, the J call TRBJ1-1; TCRdb gives TRBD1 as the D gene, but with no DNA this cannot be confirmed. The CDR3 consists of 17 residues. In germline, CDR1 is MNHEY, CDR2 SVGEGT. CDR3 sequence: CASSYSPLGQMNTEAFF.

The CDR3 sequence is CASSPSGSNQPQHF. The chain has TRBV18 and TRBJ1-5. Germline V gives CDR1 KGHSH, CDR2 LQKENI. CDR3 length: 14 amino acids.

CDR3 sequence: CASSPRALRTQYF. The chain joins TRBV28 to TRBJ2-3. The CDR3 is made up of 13 amino acids. Germline CDR1 reads MDHEN; CDR2 reads SYDVKM.

The rearrangement links TRBV5-1 to TRBJ2-7; TCRdb calls TRBD2, which cannot be checked without DNA. CDR1 is SGHRS and CDR2 is YFSETQ in the germline V gene. The CDR3 extends over 14 amino acids. The CDR3 protein is CASSLEPGTGEQYF.

The V call is TRBV6-5, the J call TRBJ1-2; the TCRdb D gene call, TRBD1, has no DNA to confirm it. Per germline, CDR1 MNHEY and CDR2 SVGAGI. The CDR3 spans 15 residues. CDR3 residues: CASSLQGAAGVGYTF.

The V gene is TRBV5-4, the J gene TRBJ2-1; with no DNA, the TCRdb D assignment of TRBD1 cannot be verified. CDR1 is SGHNT and CDR2 is YYREEE in the germline V gene (reference sequence). The CDR3 consists of 15 residues. The CDR3 protein is CASSVDRGLHNEQFF.

The V call is TRBV20-1, the J call TRBJ1-3; TCRdb selects TRBD1, and the lack of DNA leaves this call unchecked. This CDR3 region has 16 residues. Germline loops: CDR1 DFQATT, CDR2 SNEGSKA (reference sequence). CDR3 protein: CSADPLTGHSGNTIYF.

The V and J genes are TRBV20-1 and TRBJ2-7; TCRdb calls TRBD1, which cannot be checked without DNA. Germline CDR1 reads DFQATT; CDR2 reads SNEGSKA (reference sequence). The CDR3 is made up of 14 amino acids. Here the CDR3 reads CSSDSGTGGYEQYF.

This chain links TRBV28 with TRBJ2-5; with no DNA, the TCRdb D assignment of TRBD2 cannot be verified. From germline, CDR1 is MDHEN and CDR2 SYDVKM. This CDR3 has 16 amino acids. The CDR3 region is CASSPRLAGVGETQYF.

This chain connects TRBV20-1 to TRBJ2-7. The CDR3 extends over 11 amino acids. Germline values: CDR1 DFQATT, CDR2 SNEGSKA (reference sequence). CDR3 loop: CSASGGIGQYF.

The chain couples TRBV6-1 to TRBJ2-2; the TCRdb call, TRBD1, lacks DNA for checking. There are 14 residues in the CDR3. Per the germline V gene, CDR1 is MNHNS and CDR2 is SASEGT. CDR3 region: CASLWGSNTGELFF.

V and J are TRBV7-9 and TRBJ1-6; TCRdb selects TRBD1, and the lack of DNA leaves this call unchecked. Germline CDR1 SEHNR, CDR2 FQNEAQ (reference sequence). This CDR3 comprises 15 residues. CDR3 sequence reads: CASSLVGQGYSPLHF.

J is TRBJ1-5 and V is TRBV6-6; TCRdb calls TRBD1, which cannot be checked without DNA. The CDR3 covers 13 residues. Germline loops: CDR1 MNHNY, CDR2 SVGAGI (reference sequence). The CDR3 sequence: CASSPGGWQPQHF.

The V and J genes are TRBV20-1 and TRBJ1-5. The length of the CDR3 is 13 residues. Germline assignment: CDR1 DFQATT and CDR2 SNEGSKA (reference sequence). The CDR3 here is CSARVNLNQPQHF.

This sequence joins TRBV28 and TRBJ1-5; TCRdb indicates TRBD1, and absent DNA this call remains unverified. Looked up from germline, CDR1 is MDHEN and CDR2 is SYDVKM. CDR3 length equals 13 residues. The chain's CDR3 is CASRGSGGKPQHF. Looking up the rest from reference TRBV28 and TRBJ1-5 gives the full variable domain: DVKVTQSSRYLVKRTGEKVFLECVQDMDHENMFWYRQDPGLGLRLIYFSYDVKMKEKGDIPEGYSVSREKKERFSLILESASTNQTSMYLCASRGSGGKPQHFGDGTRLSIL.

The CDR3 sequence is CASSLVVTGPNSPLHF. The chain has TRBV7-2 and TRBJ1-6. The CDR3 spans 16 residues. Looked up from germline, CDR1 is SGHTA and CDR2 is FQGNSA. Looking up the rest from reference TRBV7-2 and TRBJ1-6 gives the full variable domain: GAGVSQSPSNKVTEKGKDVELRCDPISGHTALYWYRQSLGQGLEFLIYFQGNSAPDKSGLPSDRFSAERTGGSVSTLTIQRTQQEDSAVYLCASSLVVTGPNSPLHFGNGTRLTVT.